The 3 T cell receptor beta chains given below trace back to one sample, sequenced in a study of neurological immune-mediated disorders. TCRdb re-called the 5' RACE reads through MiXCR, storing one row per CDR3 protein. The table records approximately 74,000 distinct CDR3 sequences, 4% to 6% of them present only once. Sequences were obtained from PBMCs. The receptor set was obtained from a man younger than 35 with multiple sclerosis.

This clonotype was seen more than once but under ten times. The chain joins TRBV2 to TRBJ1-1; 9 nucleotides line up with TRBD1. The junction had 9 bases not matched to a gene; V was cut back by 5 bases and J by 11 bases. The CDR3 runs to 13 residues. Germline V gives CDR1 SNHLY, CDR2 FYNNEI. Here the CDR3 reads CASSPNLGTGAFF. The CDR3 DNA is TGTGCCAGCAGTCCTAACTTAGGGACAGGGGCTTTCTTT.

This clonotype showed up just a few times. This chain uses TRBV5-1 with TRBJ2-7; D is perhaps TRBD1 (6 bases). The germline V gene encodes CDR1 SGHRS and CDR2 YFSETQ. The CDR3 has 14 amino acids. Deletions cut 8 bases from V and 5 bases from J, with 20 bases between. The CDR3 region is CASSQGLNRDEQYF. The CDR3, as DNA: TGCGCCAGTAGTCAGGGCTTAAACAGGGACGAGCAGTACTTC.

This clonotype was recorded many times. The CDR3 here is CSARDGTSNTEAFF. In DNA, the CDR3 is TGCAGTGCTAGAGATGGGACATCGAACACTGAAGCTTTCTTT. V usage is TRBV20-1 and J usage is TRBJ1-1, with TRBD1 as a possible D gene (6 bases). V lost 0 bases and J 1 base, leaving 9 bases between the germline ends. This CDR3 has 14 amino acids. CDR1 and CDR2 (germline): DFQATT, SNEGSKA (reference sequence).